Each of the 2 T cell receptor beta chains below was sequenced from the same sample in a study of T cell responses to AZD1222 COVID-19 vaccine. Profiled with immunoSEQ multiplex PCR; TCRdb holds only in-frame clones, not every one. Of around 140,000 clones listed, about 94% are singletons. The specimen was peripheral blood, collected on day 0 of AZD1222 vaccination. Receptors originate from an adult in good health.

There are a few counts of this clone. J is TRBJ2-2 and V is TRBV7-2; D unresolved. CDR1 and CDR2 (germline): SGHTA, FQGNSA. The CDR3 extends over 14 amino acids. The ends were cut back, 8 bases at V and 6 bases at J, with 16 bases in the middle. CDR3 loop: CASGATAVAGELFF. The CDR3 DNA reads TGTGCCAGCGGAGCCACAGCCGTGGCCGGGGAGCTGTTTTTT.

This chain uses TRBV4-2 with TRBJ2-7; D ambiguous. Per germline, CDR1 LGHNA and CDR2 YNFKEQ. The CDR3 has 13 residues. Deletions cut 1 base from V and 5 bases from J, with 9 bases between. Here the CDR3 reads CASSQVRANEQYF. The CDR3 DNA follows: TGTGCCAGCAGCCAAGTTCGAGCGAACGAGCAGTACTTC.